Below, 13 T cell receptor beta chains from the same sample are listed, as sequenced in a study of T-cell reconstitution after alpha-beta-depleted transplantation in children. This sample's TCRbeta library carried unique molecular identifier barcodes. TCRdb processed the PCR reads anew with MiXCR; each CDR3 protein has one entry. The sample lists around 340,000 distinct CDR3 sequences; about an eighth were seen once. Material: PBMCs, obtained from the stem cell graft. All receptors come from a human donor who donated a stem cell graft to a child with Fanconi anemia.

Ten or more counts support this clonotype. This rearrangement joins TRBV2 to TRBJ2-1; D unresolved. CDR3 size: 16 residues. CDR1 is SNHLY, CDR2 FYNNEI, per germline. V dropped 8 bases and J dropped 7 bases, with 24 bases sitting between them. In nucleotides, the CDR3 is TGTGCCAGCGACGGCCCCGACCGAGAACCACCTAATGAGCAGTTCTTC. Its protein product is CASDGPDREPPNEQFF.

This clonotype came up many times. The CDR3 spells CASSHQGARADTQYF. CDR3 nucleotides: TGTGCCAGCAGTCACCAGGGGGCGAGGGCAGATACGCAGTATTTT. This chain uses TRBV28 with TRBJ2-3, with 8 bases aligning to TRBD1. Germline V gene lookup returns CDR1 MDHEN and CDR2 SYDVKM. The CDR3 totals 15 residues. The V gene end was trimmed by 5 bases and the J gene end by 4 bases; junction bases not matched to a gene: 8.

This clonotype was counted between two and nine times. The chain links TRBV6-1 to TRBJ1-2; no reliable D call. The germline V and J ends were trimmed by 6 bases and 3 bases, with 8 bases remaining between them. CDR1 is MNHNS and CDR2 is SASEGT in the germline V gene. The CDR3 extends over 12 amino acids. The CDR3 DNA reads TGTGCCAGCAGGGAAAGGGACTATGGCTACACCTTC. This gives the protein CASRERDYGYTF.

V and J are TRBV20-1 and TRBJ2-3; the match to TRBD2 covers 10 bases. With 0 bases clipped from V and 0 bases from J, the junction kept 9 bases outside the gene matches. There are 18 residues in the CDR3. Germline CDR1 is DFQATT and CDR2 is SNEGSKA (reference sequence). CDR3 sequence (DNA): TGCAGTGCTAGAGATGAGGGGGCTAGCGGGGGCAGCACAGATACGCAGTATTTT. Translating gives CSARDEGASGGSTDTQYF.

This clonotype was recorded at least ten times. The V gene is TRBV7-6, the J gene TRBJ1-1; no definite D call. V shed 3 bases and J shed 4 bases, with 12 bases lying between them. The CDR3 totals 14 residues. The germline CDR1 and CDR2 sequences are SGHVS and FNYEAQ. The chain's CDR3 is CASSLTRSSTEAFF. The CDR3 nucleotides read TGTGCCAGCAGCTTGACAAGGTCTTCCACTGAAGCTTTCTTT.

The CDR3 region is CASSRDGPGGEKLFF. CDR3 sequence (DNA): TGCGCCAGCAGCCGGGACGGGCCCGGGGGTGAAAAACTGTTTTTT. The chain joins TRBV5-1 to TRBJ1-4; a possible D gene is TRBD1 (5 bases). Germline CDR1 is SGHRS and CDR2 is YFSETQ. This CDR3 has 15 residues. V lost 4 bases and J 7 bases, leaving 17 bases between the germline ends.

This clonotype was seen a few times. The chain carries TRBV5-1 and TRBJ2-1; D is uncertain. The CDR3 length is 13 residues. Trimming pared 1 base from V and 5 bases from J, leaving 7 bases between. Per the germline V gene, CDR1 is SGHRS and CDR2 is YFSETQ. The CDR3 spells CASSLTYDNEQFF. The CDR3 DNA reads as TGCGCCAGCAGCTTGACGTACGACAATGAGCAGTTCTTC. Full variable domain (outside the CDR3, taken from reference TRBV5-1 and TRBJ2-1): KAGVTQTPRYLIKTRGQQVTLSCSPISGHRSVSWYQQTPGQGLQFLFEYFSETQRNKGNFPGRFSGRQFSNSRSEMNVSTLELGDSALYLCASSLTYDNEQFFGPGTRLTVL.

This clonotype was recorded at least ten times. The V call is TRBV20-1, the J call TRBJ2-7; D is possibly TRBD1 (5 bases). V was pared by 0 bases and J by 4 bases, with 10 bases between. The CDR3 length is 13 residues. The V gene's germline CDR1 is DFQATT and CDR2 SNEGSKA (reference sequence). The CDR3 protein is CSARDGRVYEQYV. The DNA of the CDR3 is TGCAGTGCTAGAGATGGCAGGGTATACGAGCAGTACGTC.

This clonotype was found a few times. The CDR3 DNA sequence: TGTGCCACCCGGGGACTAGCGGGTGCCGGGGAGCTGTTTTTT. Encoded protein: CATRGLAGAGELFF. The V and J genes are TRBV19 and TRBJ2-2; 12 positions match TRBD2. V dropped 10 bases and J dropped 6; count of bases not matched to a gene: 6. The CDR3 sequence is 14 residues long. Germline V gene lookup returns CDR1 LNHDA and CDR2 SQIVND (reference sequence).

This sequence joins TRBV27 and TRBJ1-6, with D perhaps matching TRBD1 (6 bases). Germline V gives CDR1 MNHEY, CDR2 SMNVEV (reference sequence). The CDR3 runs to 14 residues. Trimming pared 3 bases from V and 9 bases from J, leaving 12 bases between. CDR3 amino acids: CASSFGTPSSPLHF. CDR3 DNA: TGTGCCAGCAGTTTCGGGACACCTAGTTCACCCCTCCACTTT.

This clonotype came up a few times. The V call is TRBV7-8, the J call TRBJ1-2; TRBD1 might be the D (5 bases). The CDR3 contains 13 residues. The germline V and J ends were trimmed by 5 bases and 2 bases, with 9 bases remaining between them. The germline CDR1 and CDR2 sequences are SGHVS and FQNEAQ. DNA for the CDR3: TGTGCCAGCAGCCTCCACAGGAACTATGGCTACACCTTC. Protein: CASSLHRNYGYTF.

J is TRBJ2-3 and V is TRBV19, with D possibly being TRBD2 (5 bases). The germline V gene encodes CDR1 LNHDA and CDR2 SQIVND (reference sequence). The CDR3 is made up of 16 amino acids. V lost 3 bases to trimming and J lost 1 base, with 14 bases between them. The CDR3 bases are TGTGCCAGTAGTATCATACTAGTTTTTCGCACAGATACGCAGTATTTT. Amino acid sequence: CASSIILVFRTDTQYF.

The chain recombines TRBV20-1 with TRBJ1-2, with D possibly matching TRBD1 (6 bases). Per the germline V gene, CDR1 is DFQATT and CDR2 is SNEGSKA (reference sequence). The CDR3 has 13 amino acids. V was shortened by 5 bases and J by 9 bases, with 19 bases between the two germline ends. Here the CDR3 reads CSARQDFTMSYTF. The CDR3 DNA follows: TGCAGTGCTCGACAGGACTTCACTATGAGCTACACCTTC.